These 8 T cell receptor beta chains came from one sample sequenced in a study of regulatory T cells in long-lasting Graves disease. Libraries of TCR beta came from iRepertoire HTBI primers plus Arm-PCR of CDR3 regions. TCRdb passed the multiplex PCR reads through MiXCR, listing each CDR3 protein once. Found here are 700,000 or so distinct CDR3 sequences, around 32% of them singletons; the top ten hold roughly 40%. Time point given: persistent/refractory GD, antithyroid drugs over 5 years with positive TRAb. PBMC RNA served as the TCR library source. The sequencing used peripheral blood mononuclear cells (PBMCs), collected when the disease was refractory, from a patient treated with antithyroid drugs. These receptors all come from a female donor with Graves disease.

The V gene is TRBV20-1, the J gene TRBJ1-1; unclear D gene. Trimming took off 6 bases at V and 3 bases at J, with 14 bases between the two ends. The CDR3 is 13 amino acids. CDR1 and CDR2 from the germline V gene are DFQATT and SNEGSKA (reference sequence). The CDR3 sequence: CSAHPRRDTEAFF. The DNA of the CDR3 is TGCAGTGCACACCCAAGGAGGGACACTGAAGCTTTCTTT.

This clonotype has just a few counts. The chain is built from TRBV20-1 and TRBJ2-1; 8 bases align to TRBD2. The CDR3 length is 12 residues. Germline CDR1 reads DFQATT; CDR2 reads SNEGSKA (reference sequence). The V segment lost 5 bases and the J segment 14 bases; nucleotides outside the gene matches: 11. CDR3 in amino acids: CSAPRQAGVEFF. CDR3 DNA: TGCAGTGCTCCGAGGCAAGCGGGAGTTGAGTTCTTC.

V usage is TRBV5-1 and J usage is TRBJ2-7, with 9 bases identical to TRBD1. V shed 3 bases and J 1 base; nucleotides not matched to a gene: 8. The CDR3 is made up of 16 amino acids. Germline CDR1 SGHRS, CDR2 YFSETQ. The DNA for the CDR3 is TGCGCCAGCAGCTCCTTCTCCGGGACAGGGTCCTACGAGCAGTACTTC. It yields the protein CASSSFSGTGSYEQYF.

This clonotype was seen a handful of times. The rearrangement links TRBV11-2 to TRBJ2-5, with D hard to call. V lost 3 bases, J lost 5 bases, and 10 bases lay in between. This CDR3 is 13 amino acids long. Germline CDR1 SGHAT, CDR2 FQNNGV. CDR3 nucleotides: TGTGCCAGCAGCTTCCTGGGTTGGGAGACCCAGTACTTC. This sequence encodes CASSFLGWETQYF. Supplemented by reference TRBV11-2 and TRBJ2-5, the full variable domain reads EAGVAQSPRYKIIEKRQSVAFWCNPISGHATLYWYQQILGQGPKLLIQFQNNGVVDDSQLPKDRFSAERLKGVDSTLKIQPAKLEDSAVYLCASSFLGWETQYFGPGTRLLVL.

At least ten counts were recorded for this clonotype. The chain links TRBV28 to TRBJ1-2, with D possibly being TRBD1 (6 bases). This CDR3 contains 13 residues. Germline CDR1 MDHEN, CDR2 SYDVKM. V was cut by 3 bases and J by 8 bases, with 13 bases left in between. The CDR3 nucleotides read TGTGCCAGCAGTTTTAGGGGGGCGCGCGGCTACACCTTC. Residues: CASSFRGARGYTF.

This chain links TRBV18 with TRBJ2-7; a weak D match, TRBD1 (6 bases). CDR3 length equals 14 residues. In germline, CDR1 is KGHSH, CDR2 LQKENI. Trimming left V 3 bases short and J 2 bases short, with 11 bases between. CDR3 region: CASSPQDRTYEQYF. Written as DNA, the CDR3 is TGTGCCAGCTCACCTCAGGACAGAACCTACGAGCAGTACTTC.

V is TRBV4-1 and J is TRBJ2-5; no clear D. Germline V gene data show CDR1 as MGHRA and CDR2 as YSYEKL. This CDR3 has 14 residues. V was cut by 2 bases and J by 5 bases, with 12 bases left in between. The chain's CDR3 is CASSQLLFVETQYF. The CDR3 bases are TGCGCCAGCAGCCAACTGCTGTTTGTGGAGACCCAGTACTTC.

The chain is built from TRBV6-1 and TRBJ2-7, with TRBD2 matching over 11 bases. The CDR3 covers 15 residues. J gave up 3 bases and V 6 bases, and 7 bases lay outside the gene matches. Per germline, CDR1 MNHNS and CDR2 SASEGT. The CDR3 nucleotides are TGTGCCAGCAGATCGACTAGCGGGAACGTCTACGAGCAGTACTTC. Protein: CASRSTSGNVYEQYF.